A selection of T cell receptor beta chains follows, all from one sample in a study of beta chain features in type 1 diabetes. The repertoire was sequenced with immunoSEQ multiplex PCR; TCRdb's copy has only in-frame clones and lacks some. The table includes 100,000 to 150,000 clones, 17% detected once. The sequenced sample was central memory CD4+ T cells from blood. The receptors originated from a man younger than 35 with type 1 diabetes. Each CDR3 is given with its conserved first and last residue. The D gene is left open where the match is weak. The size entry is marked missing in some rows and otherwise reads once, few, many or a size class.

d_gene: -; v_gene: TRBV14; j_gene: TRBJ2-1; abundance: -; CDR3nt: TGTGCCAGCAGCCAAGTTGGGGGCGGGAGCAATGAGCAGTTCTTC; CDR3aa: CASSQVGGGSNEQFF
d_gene: -; v_gene: TRBV6-6; j_gene: TRBJ2-7; abundance: few; CDR3nt: TGTGCCAGCAAGCTAGAAGGGAGGCAGTACTTC; CDR3aa: CASKLEGRQYF
d_gene: -; v_gene: TRBV7-2; j_gene: TRBJ2-5; abundance: many; CDR3nt: TGTGCCACCAGAAATTTAGTGCAAGAGACCCAGTACTTC; CDR3aa: CATRNLVQETQYF
d_gene: -; v_gene: TRBV28; j_gene: TRBJ1-1; abundance: few; CDR3nt: TGTGCCAGCGGGAATCCTGACAGAAGGAGGAACACTGAAGCTTTCTTT; CDR3aa: CASGNPDRRRNTEAFF
d_gene: TRBD2; v_gene: TRBV7-9; j_gene: TRBJ2-4; abundance: -; CDR3nt: TGTGCCAGCAGCTTAGGGGCTAGCGGGAAGATTCAGTACTTC; CDR3aa: CASSLGASGKIQYF
d_gene: -; v_gene: TRBV4-3; j_gene: TRBJ2-1; abundance: -; CDR3nt: TGCGCCAGCAGCCAAGCAAGGTTAACCTACAATGAGCAGTTCTTC; CDR3aa: CASSQARLTYNEQFF
d_gene: -; v_gene: TRBV7-3; j_gene: TRBJ2-3; abundance: -; CDR3nt: TGTGCCAGCAGCCACTCCAACACCCCAGATACGCAGTATTTT; CDR3aa: CASSHSNTPDTQYF
d_gene: -; v_gene: TRBV7-6; j_gene: TRBJ2-2; abundance: few; CDR3nt: TGTGCCAGCAGCGCCGGGACAATCCCCACCGGGGAGCTGTTTTTT; CDR3aa: CASSAGTIPTGELFF
d_gene: TRBD1; v_gene: TRBV29-1; j_gene: TRBJ2-7; abundance: -; CDR3nt: TGCAGCGGTGCACCGCGGACAGGGAGTGCCTACGAGCAGTACTTC; CDR3aa: CSGAPRTGSAYEQYF
d_gene: TRBD2; v_gene: TRBV19; j_gene: TRBJ2-7; abundance: -; CDR3nt: TGTGCCAGTAGTATACGGGAGGGTTACGAGCAGTACTTC; CDR3aa: CASSIREGYEQYF
d_gene: TRBD1; v_gene: TRBV7-2; j_gene: TRBJ2-4; abundance: many; CDR3nt: TGTGCCAGCAGCTCCAGGGGGCGCGGGTCCAAAAACATTCAGTACTTC; CDR3aa: CASSSRGRGSKNIQYF
d_gene: -; v_gene: TRBV7-3; j_gene: TRBJ2-3; abundance: -; CDR3nt: TGTGCCAGCAGCCCGGGGGTGGCTTTCACAGATACGCAGTATTTT; CDR3aa: CASSPGVAFTDTQYF
d_gene: -; v_gene: TRBV5-6; j_gene: TRBJ2-1; abundance: few; CDR3nt: TGTGCCAGCAGTGTCCTCTGGGAAGAGCAGTTCTTC; CDR3aa: CASSVLWEEQFF
d_gene: -; v_gene: TRBV6-1; j_gene: TRBJ1-1; abundance: -; CDR3nt: TGTGCCAGCAGCACACAGGCCACGAACACTGAAGCTTTCTTT; CDR3aa: CASSTQATNTEAFF
d_gene: -; v_gene: TRBV21-1; j_gene: TRBJ2-1; abundance: many; CDR3nt: TGTGCCAGCAGCAGGGCTGAGCAGTTCTTC; CDR3aa: CASSRAEQFF
d_gene: -; v_gene: TRBV30; j_gene: TRBJ2-7; abundance: -; CDR3nt: TGTGCCTGGACCCTCGGACAGACCTACGAGCAGTACTTC; CDR3aa: CAWTLGQTYEQYF
d_gene: TRBD2; v_gene: TRBV5-1; j_gene: TRBJ2-7; abundance: -; CDR3nt: TGCGCCAGCAGCCGACTAGCGGGGGCAGCCTACGAGCAGTACTTC; CDR3aa: CASSRLAGAAYEQYF
d_gene: TRBD2; v_gene: TRBV14; j_gene: TRBJ2-3; abundance: -; CDR3nt: TGTGCCAGTCGGACTAGCGGGGGGCCTCGGCAGTATTTT; CDR3aa: CASRTSGGPRQYF
d_gene: -; v_gene: TRBV29-1; j_gene: TRBJ1-2; abundance: -; CDR3nt: TGCATCGTTGATAGCATAGGGTCCAGGAATGGCTACACCTTC; CDR3aa: CIVDSIGSRNGYTF
d_gene: TRBD2; v_gene: TRBV7-2; j_gene: TRBJ2-7; abundance: -; CDR3nt: TGTGCCAGCAGCCCTTTGCGGGAGGAGCAGTACTTC; CDR3aa: CASSPLREEQYF
d_gene: -; v_gene: TRBV4-1; j_gene: TRBJ2-1; abundance: -; CDR3nt: TGCGCCAGCAGCACGCTCGGGACCGATTACAATGAGCAGTTCTTC; CDR3aa: CASSTLGTDYNEQFF
d_gene: TRBD2; v_gene: TRBV2; j_gene: TRBJ2-7; abundance: -; CDR3nt: TGTGCCAGCACCCTTAGCGGGAGTGAAAGGGAGCAGTACTTC; CDR3aa: CASTLSGSEREQYF
d_gene: TRBD2; v_gene: TRBV5-4; j_gene: TRBJ2-3; abundance: -; CDR3nt: TGTGCCAGCAGCTGGGCTAGCGGGACTAGCACAGATACGCAGTATTTT; CDR3aa: CASSWASGTSTDTQYF
d_gene: -; v_gene: TRBV29-1; j_gene: TRBJ2-3; abundance: -; CDR3nt: TGCAGCGTTGATTTAAGGAGTAGCACAGATACGCAGTATTTT; CDR3aa: CSVDLRSSTDTQYF
d_gene: -; v_gene: TRBV28; j_gene: TRBJ1-5; abundance: few; CDR3nt: TGTGCCAGCAGTATGCTGTATCAGCCCCAGCATTTT; CDR3aa: CASSMLYQPQHF
d_gene: -; v_gene: TRBV29-1; j_gene: TRBJ2-7; abundance: many; CDR3nt: TGCAGCGCCGGCAGAGGACAAGCCCAGTACTTC; CDR3aa: CSAGRGQAQYF
d_gene: TRBD1; v_gene: TRBV7-2; j_gene: TRBJ1-6; abundance: few; CDR3nt: TGTGCCAGCAGCTTAAATCCGACAGGGGCCAATTCACCCCTCCACTTT; CDR3aa: CASSLNPTGANSPLHF
d_gene: TRBD1; v_gene: TRBV10-3; j_gene: TRBJ2-1; abundance: few; CDR3nt: TGTGCCATCAGCCCCAGGACAGGGGAGAACTACAATGAGCAGTTCTTC; CDR3aa: CAISPRTGENYNEQFF
d_gene: TRBD2; v_gene: TRBV5-4; j_gene: TRBJ2-7; abundance: -; CDR3nt: TGTGCCAGCCGACTAGCGGGGGGGCCCTACGAGCAGTACTTC; CDR3aa: CASRLAGGPYEQYF
d_gene: -; v_gene: TRBV6-1; j_gene: TRBJ2-3; abundance: few; CDR3nt: TGTGCCAGCAGTGTTTTAGGTTTGGGGGATACGCAGTATTTT; CDR3aa: CASSVLGLGDTQYF
d_gene: -; v_gene: TRBV7-2; j_gene: TRBJ2-5; abundance: -; CDR3nt: TGTGCCAGCAGCCTCCTAGGGACAGAGACCCAGTACTTC; CDR3aa: CASSLLGTETQYF
d_gene: TRBD1; v_gene: TRBV5-4; j_gene: TRBJ1-1; abundance: -; CDR3nt: TGTGCCAGCAGCCTCGGGACAGGGGGACGAGGCACTGAAGCTTTCTTT; CDR3aa: CASSLGTGGRGTEAFF
d_gene: -; v_gene: TRBV15; j_gene: TRBJ2-5; abundance: few; CDR3nt: TGTGCCACCAGCAGAGATTCGGGGATGGGAGAGACCCAGTACTTC; CDR3aa: CATSRDSGMGETQYF
d_gene: -; v_gene: TRBV30; j_gene: TRBJ1-4; abundance: -; CDR3nt: TGTGCCTGGAAGCAGGGTGCTAATGAAAAACTGTTTTTT; CDR3aa: CAWKQGANEKLFF
d_gene: TRBD1; v_gene: TRBV14; j_gene: TRBJ2-7; abundance: few; CDR3nt: TGTGCCAGCAGCCCACACAGGGGTTTGGCGCGCTACGAGCAGTACTTC; CDR3aa: CASSPHRGLARYEQYF
d_gene: -; v_gene: TRBV5-1; j_gene: TRBJ2-7; abundance: -; CDR3nt: TGCGCCAGCAGCTTGTTTCCGGGAGATAACGAGCAGTACTTC; CDR3aa: CASSLFPGDNEQYF
d_gene: -; v_gene: TRBV30; j_gene: TRBJ2-1; abundance: few; CDR3nt: TGTGCCGGATTAGGGATGAGCTCCTACAATGAGCAGTTCTTC; CDR3aa: CAGLGMSSYNEQFF
d_gene: TRBD1; v_gene: TRBV9; j_gene: TRBJ2-3; abundance: once; CDR3nt: TGTGCCAGCAGCGTAGGGACAGGGGCCCCAGATACGCAGTATTTT; CDR3aa: CASSVGTGAPDTQYF
d_gene: -; v_gene: TRBV9; j_gene: TRBJ2-7; abundance: many; CDR3nt: TGTGCCAGCAGCGTAGGCCTAGCCAGCTCCTACGAGCAGTACTTC; CDR3aa: CASSVGLASSYEQYF
d_gene: TRBD1; v_gene: TRBV7-2; j_gene: TRBJ2-6; abundance: few; CDR3nt: TGTGCCAGCAGCTTCCCAGTAGGACAGGTCAGCTCTGGGGCCAACGTCCTGACTTTC; CDR3aa: CASSFPVGQVSSGANVLTF
d_gene: -; v_gene: TRBV27; j_gene: TRBJ1-4; abundance: many; CDR3nt: TGTGCCAGCACCTCGGGACTGAATAGGGAAAAACTGTTTTTT; CDR3aa: CASTSGLNREKLFF
d_gene: -; v_gene: TRBV5-6; j_gene: TRBJ1-6; abundance: few; CDR3nt: TGTGCCAGCAGCTTGATCGGCAGGGGAGAATCACCCCTCCACTTT; CDR3aa: CASSLIGRGESPLHF
d_gene: -; v_gene: TRBV9; j_gene: TRBJ2-7; abundance: -; CDR3nt: TGTGCCAGCGGCAATAGGGGCGAGCAGTACTTC; CDR3aa: CASGNRGEQYF